One T cell receptor (beta chain) is described in this entry. Its antigen is unknown. Between the trimmed V and J ends, which lost 1 base and 2 bases, there was a span of 11 bases. Germline loops: CDR1 MGHRA, CDR2 YSYEKL. This CDR3 has 15 amino acids. The sample originates from a study of graft-versus-host responses after intestinal transplantation. About the research overall: Tacrolimus plus steroids were given to all recipients for two to three years, preceded by anti-thymocyte globulin induction. Study findings and constraints: Maximum circulating GvH clone levels tracked with early post-transplant HvG decreases.

Graft specimens yielded both intraepithelial and lamina propria lymphocytes. Clones were sequenced by immunoSEQ multiplex PCR, and TCRdb holds only the in-frame ones, with some missing. The data show about 12,000 clones, around 79% seen once. The sequencing here drew on ileum tissue, taken roughly 5 months after intestinal transplantation. The genes are TRBV4-1 and TRBJ1-2, with a possible D match to TRBD1 (5 bases). This TCR was sampled from a human patient who received an intestinal transplant, so some T cells may come from the graft donor. Here the CDR3 DNA reads TGCGCCAGCAGCCAAGCGAGGGACTCGAACTATGGCTACACCTTC. Translating gives CASSQARDSNYGYTF.